The 20 T cell receptor beta chains in this list originate from one sample, sequenced in a study of cytomegalovirus exposure and HLA in healthy donors. The PCR made use of 60 Vbeta and 13 Jbeta primers. TCRdb's copy holds only in-frame clones and misses some; the assay was immunoSEQ multiplex PCR. The sample holds under 150,000 clones, roughly 9.6% seen once. The sample was PBMCs. These receptors all come from a woman aged 40 to 50 in good health and CMV-seropositive.

This chain joins TRBV4-3 and TRBJ2-1; D not resolved. Trimming removed 3 bases at V and 4 bases at J, with 7 bases between. CDR3 size: 13 residues. The germline gives CDR1 LGHNA, CDR2 YSLEER. The CDR3 loop is CASSQSLYNEQFF. CDR3 nucleotides: TGCGCCAGCAGCCAGTCCCTTTACAATGAGCAGTTCTTC.

The table lists this clone with a few counts. The chain has TRBV2 and TRBJ1-1, with TRBD1 identical over 8 bases. The V segment lost 8 bases and the J segment 2 bases; nucleotides outside the gene matches: 4. CDR1 is SNHLY, CDR2 FYNNEI, per germline. This CDR3 is 13 amino acids long. The CDR3 DNA is TGTGCCAGCCAGGGACAGGTAAACACTGAAGCTTTCTTT. As protein: CASQGQVNTEAFF.

Only a few counts were recorded for this clone. The V and J genes are TRBV7-2 and TRBJ2-5; no reliable D call. The V and J ends lost 4 bases and 0 bases respectively, with 6 bases between them. CDR1 is SGHTA, CDR2 FQGNSA, per germline. The CDR3 is 13 residues long. CDR3 DNA sequence: TGTGCCAGCAGCTCCGGGTACCAAGAGACCCAGTACTTC. Translation: CASSSGYQETQYF.

This chain joins TRBV5-1 and TRBJ2-1; 16 nucleotides match TRBD2. CDR1 is SGHRS and CDR2 is YFSETQ in the germline V gene. Trimming cost V 4 bases and J 8 bases; bases outside gene matches: 3. This CDR3 spans 15 amino acids. CDR3 residues: CASSPGLAGGDEQFF. The CDR3 coding sequence is TGCGCCAGCAGCCCGGGACTAGCGGGGGGGGATGAGCAGTTCTTC.

J is TRBJ2-7 and V is TRBV7-4, with TRBD2 identical over 16 bases. Germline V gene data show CDR1 as SGHVT and CDR2 as SQSDAQ. CDR3 length: 18 residues. Trimming at V came to 1 base and at J to 5 bases, leaving 8 bases not matched to a gene. The DNA for the CDR3 is TGTGCCAGCAGCTTAGGGGGACTAGCGGGGGGGCCGGTGGACGAGCAGTACTTC. Amino acid sequence: CASSLGGLAGGPVDEQYF.

The chain couples TRBV12-5 to TRBJ2-2, with a possible D match to TRBD2 (6 bases). The germline V and J ends were trimmed by 8 bases and 0 bases, with 10 bases remaining between them. Germline V gene data show CDR1 as LGHNT and CDR2 as FRNRAP. This CDR3 is 14 amino acids long. CDR3 in amino acids: CASRRVANTGELFF. The CDR3 DNA reads as TGTGCTAGTAGGAGGGTTGCGAACACCGGGGAGCTGTTTTTT.

This clone was observed a few times. The CDR3 loop is CSVVSGEETQYF. In DNA, the CDR3 is TGCAGCGTTGTGTCAGGGGAGGAGACCCAGTACTTC. V and J are TRBV29-1 and TRBJ2-5; perhaps TRBD1 as D (6 bases). The germline V gene has CDR1 SQVTM and CDR2 ANQGSEA. V was pared by 4 bases and J by 5 bases, with 11 bases between. The CDR3 contains 12 residues.

This clone was seen only a few times. This chain links TRBV5-6 with TRBJ2-1; D perhaps matches TRBD1 (6 bases). This CDR3 region has 15 residues. V shed 5 bases and J shed 1 base, with 13 bases lying between them. Germline assignment: CDR1 SGHDT and CDR2 YYEEEE. The CDR3 bases are TGTGCCAGCAGATCAGGGGAGATTTCCTACAATGAGCAGTTCTTC. This gives the protein CASRSGEISYNEQFF.

The sample holds a few counts of this clone. The V call is TRBV5-1, the J call TRBJ2-7; 7 positions agree with TRBD2. The V gene's germline CDR1 is SGHRS and CDR2 YFSETQ. This CDR3 region has 15 residues. V shed 7 bases and J 0 bases; nucleotides not matched to a gene: 10. The CDR3 DNA is TGCGCCAGCTTGGGGAGGGGAAAGAGCTCCTACGAGCAGTACTTC. Its translation is CASLGRGKSSYEQYF.

The J gene is TRBJ1-2, the V gene TRBV9; no firm D call. V was clipped by 3 bases and J by 3 bases, with 12 bases between them. The CDR3 totals 14 residues. Per the germline V gene, CDR1 is SGDLS and CDR2 is YYNGEE. DNA for the CDR3: TGTGCCAGCAGCGCAACAAGCGATTACTATGGCTACACCTTC. Protein: CASSATSDYYGYTF. Full variable domain (outside the CDR3, taken from reference TRBV9 and TRBJ1-2): DSGVTQTPKHLITATGQRVTLRCSPRSGDLSVYWYQQSLDQGLQFLIQYYNGEERAKGNILERFSAQQFPDLHSELNLSSLELGDSALYFCASSATSDYYGYTFGSGTRLTVV.

This clone has only a few counts. The chain carries TRBV25-1 and TRBJ2-3; the D is unclear. Germline-derived CDR1 and CDR2 are MGHDK and SYGVNS. Between the trimmed V and J ends, which lost 4 bases and 4 bases, there was a span of 15 bases. The CDR3 length is 15 residues. The CDR3 DNA follows: TGTGCCAGCAGTGGAACCACAATCCTTGCAGATACGCAGTATTTT. Translating gives CASSGTTILADTQYF.

CDR3 coding DNA: TGTGCCAGCAGTGAAGAGGCTAGCGGGGGTTACAATGAGCAGTTCTTC. Residues: CASSEEASGGYNEQFF. The rearrangement joins TRBV2 to TRBJ2-1; 10 bases line up with TRBD2. Germline V lookup: CDR1 SNHLY, CDR2 FYNNEI. Germline trimming cut 1 base from V and 4 bases from J; bases unmatched to any gene: 4. CDR3 length: 16 residues.

In this sample, this clone turned up a few times. The chain links TRBV14 to TRBJ2-3; 12 nucleotides agree with TRBD2. The germline gives CDR1 SGHDN, CDR2 FVKESK. CDR3 length equals 19 residues. J gave up 4 bases and V 0 bases, and 11 bases lay outside the gene matches. The DNA for the CDR3 is TGTGCCAGCAGCCAAGATTATCCACCTAGCGGGGGGGCCCCAGATACGCAGTATTTT. Residues: CASSQDYPPSGGAPDTQYF. The complete variable domain, with remaining parts taken from reference TRBV14 and TRBJ2-3, reads EAGVTQFPSHSVIEKGQTVTLRCDPISGHDNLYWYRRVMGKEIKFLLHFVKESKQDESGMPNNRFLAERTGGTYSTLKVQPAELEDSGVYFCASSQDYPPSGGAPDTQYFGPGTRLTVL.

The chain combines TRBV9 with TRBJ2-3, with D possibly being TRBD1 (5 bases). Trimming cost V 3 bases and J 1 base, with 6 bases left between them. The germline CDR1 and CDR2 sequences are SGDLS and YYNGEE. The CDR3 sequence is 13 residues long. The CDR3 reads CASSGGRTDTQYF. DNA of the CDR3: TGTGCCAGCAGCGGGGGCCGCACAGATACGCAGTATTTT.

This chain uses TRBV11-2 with TRBJ2-5, with 13 positions matching TRBD2. Germline CDR1 reads SGHAT; CDR2 reads FQNNGV. The CDR3 loop spans 16 amino acids. Losses at the gene ends were 1 base for V and 4 bases for J; bases not matched to a gene: 3. CDR3 sequence reads: CASSLGGLAGVETQYF. For the CDR3, the DNA is TGTGCCAGCAGCTTAGGAGGACTAGCGGGGGTAGAGACCCAGTACTTC.

The chain has TRBV2 and TRBJ1-1; 9 bases line up with TRBD1. This CDR3 spans 15 amino acids. With 8 bases clipped from V and 11 bases from J, the junction kept 18 bases outside the gene matches. Germline lookup yields CDR1 SNHLY and CDR2 FYNNEI. The CDR3 coding sequence is TGTGCCAGCCGGACCCCGGGACAGGGCCCTGACGACGCTTTCTTT. Translation: CASRTPGQGPDDAFF.

The chain combines TRBV7-8 with TRBJ2-2; 7 nucleotides line up with TRBD1. This CDR3 has 15 residues. The germline V gene encodes CDR1 SGHVS and CDR2 FQNEAQ. The V and J ends lost 1 base and 4 bases, in that order; junction bases with no gene match: 3. The CDR3 DNA reads as TGTGCCAGCAGCTTAGTTAACAGGGGCACCGGGGAGCTGTTTTTT. Its protein is CASSLVNRGTGELFF. Drawing the rest from reference TRBV7-8 and TRBJ2-2, the complete variable domain is GAGVSQSPRYKVAKRGQDVALRCDPISGHVSLFWYQQALGQGPEFLTYFQNEAQLDKSGLPSDRFFAERPEGSVSTLKIQRTQQEDSAVYLCASSLVNRGTGELFFGEGSRLTVL.

This clone was seen a few times. V and J are TRBV9 and TRBJ2-1, with D perhaps matching TRBD1 (6 bases). Trimming stripped 5 bases from V and 10 bases from J, with 16 bases between. CDR1 is SGDLS, CDR2 YYNGEE, per germline. The CDR3 runs to 13 residues. In DNA form, the CDR3 reads TGTGCCAGCAGTTATTTTCACGGACAGGAGCAGTTCTTC. This sequence encodes CASSYFHGQEQFF.

This chain links TRBV19 with TRBJ2-1; TRBD1 matches 7 bases. V shed 2 bases and J 4 bases; nucleotides not matched to a gene: 5. The CDR3 extends over 15 amino acids. Germline CDR1 reads LNHDA; CDR2 reads SQIVND (reference sequence). As DNA, the CDR3 is TGTGCCAGTAGTATATCGACAGGGCAATACAATGAGCAGTTCTTC. It codes for CASSISTGQYNEQFF.

This clone was picked up a small number of times. The gene calls are TRBV27 and TRBJ1-1; D call uncertain. Trimming took off 2 bases at V and 0 bases at J, with 19 bases between the two ends. Germline CDR1 reads MNHEY; CDR2 reads SMNVEV (reference sequence). The CDR3 is made up of 18 amino acids. The CDR3 sequence is CASSLVAEEGSMNTEAFF. DNA of the CDR3: TGTGCCAGCAGTTTAGTAGCGGAAGAGGGTTCGATGAACACTGAAGCTTTCTTT.